This T cell receptor (beta chain) appears in the sequencing data of a study of T-cell memory formation after mild COVID-19. Across the whole study: TCR clusters mostly belonged to single donors. Regarding the study as a whole: Memory sampled before infection contained some responding clones, suggesting cross-reactive memory joined. Clones that shrank (day 15 to 85) were balanced CD4/CD8, whereas later expanders leaned CD4+.

The CDR3 loop spans 14 amino acids. Trimming took 5 bases from V and 2 from J; bases not matched to a gene: 6. Germline V gene data show CDR1 as SQVTM and CDR2 as ANQGSEA. For this clonotype: The antigen is undetermined.

Libraries for TCRalpha and TCRbeta carried sample barcodes and unique molecular identifiers via 5'RACE. MiXCR, run by TCRdb on the 5' RACE reads, gives a single entry per CDR3 protein. The table lists hundreds of thousands of distinct CDR3 sequences, over 20% of them singletons. V gene TRBV29-1 combines with J gene TRBJ1-1, with 9 bases that match TRBD1. The sequencing sample was made of PBMCs or a T cell subset sorted from them (not recorded which). The TCR sequence derives from an adult woman who had mild COVID-19 (a few samples of this study predate the infection). Cell type and time point are not known. The CDR3 protein is CSVNRGQTNTEAFF. CDR3 DNA: TGCAGCGTTAACAGGGGGCAAACTAACACTGAAGCTTTCTTT.